Following are 15 T cell receptor beta chains from one sample sequenced in a study of a mutant IDH1 vaccine in newly diagnosed glioma. Generated by immunoSEQ multiplex PCR, the TCRdb table keeps only in-frame clones and is missing some. The profile shows 40,000 or so clones, around 82% of them singletons. Antigens of these TCRs are unknown. Described time point: week 5, during vaccination. Alongside topical imiquimod, each dose of vaccine comprised 300 ug of mutant IDH1 20-mer peptide. Sequenced here: PBMCs, sampled from a glioma patient whose treatment included an IDH1 peptide vaccine. The receptors stem from a man aged 35 to 55 with glioma.

The chain is built from TRBV10-3 and TRBJ1-2; a weak D match, TRBD1 (5 bases). Germline values: CDR1 ENHRY, CDR2 SYGVKD. This CDR3 is built from 14 residues. Deletions cut 2 bases from V and 3 bases from J, with 10 bases between. In nucleotides, the CDR3 is TGTGCCATCAGTGAGCAGGGATTAGACTATGGCTACACCTTC. Translating it yields CAISEQGLDYGYTF.

In DNA, the CDR3 is TGTGCCAGCACTAAGAAACTGGGGCAGCCCCAGCATTTT. Protein product: CASTKKLGQPQHF. The rearrangement joins TRBV2 to TRBJ1-5; D remains unclear. The CDR3 totals 13 residues. Per the germline V gene, CDR1 is SNHLY and CDR2 is FYNNEI. V was cut by 7 bases and J by 7 bases, with 14 bases left in between.

J is TRBJ2-1 and V is TRBV19; perhaps D is TRBD1 or TRBD2 (5 bases each). The CDR3 length is 14 residues. The germline V gene encodes CDR1 LNHDA and CDR2 SQIVND (reference sequence). V lost 7 bases to trimming and J lost 6 bases, with 16 bases between them. As DNA, the CDR3 is TGTGCCAGTACTCACCCTGGGGGTAGCAATGAGCAGTTCTTC. Translating it yields CASTHPGGSNEQFF.

The V gene is TRBV19, the J gene TRBJ1-4; D is unclear. V was trimmed by 6 bases and J by 0 bases, leaving 8 bases between them. Germline V gene sequence: CDR1 LNHDA, CDR2 SQIVND (reference sequence). CDR3 length: 14 amino acids. Here the CDR3 reads CASRESPTNEKLFF. The CDR3 nucleotides are TGTGCCAGTAGAGAGTCCCCAACTAATGAAAAACTGTTTTTT. Full variable domain (missing parts from reference TRBV19 and TRBJ1-4): DGGITQSPKYLFRKEGQNVTLSCEQNLNHDAMYWYRQDPGQGLRLIYYSQIVNDFQKGDIAEGYSVSREKKESFPLTVTSAQKNPTAFYLCASRESPTNEKLFFGSGTQLSVL.

This clone occurred a few times. This chain uses TRBV5-6 with TRBJ2-1, with D possibly being TRBD2 (5 bases). This CDR3 comprises 15 residues. V was shortened by 3 bases and J by 1 base, with 11 bases between the two germline ends. CDR1 is SGHDT and CDR2 is YYEEEE in the germline V gene. The CDR3 loop reads CASSSLSGSYNEQFF. In DNA form, the CDR3 reads TGTGCCAGCAGCTCCCTCAGCGGATCCTACAATGAGCAGTTCTTC.

The V call is TRBV5-1, the J call TRBJ2-7; maybe TRBD1 (6 bases). The CDR3 spans 14 residues. The germline V and J ends were trimmed by 0 bases and 3 bases, with 10 bases remaining between them. Germline V gives CDR1 SGHRS, CDR2 YFSETQ. The CDR3 bases are TGCGCCAGCAGCTTGGAGGGGGTGAGCTACGAGCAGTACTTC. Translated: CASSLEGVSYEQYF.

The sample holds a few counts of this clone. The chain uses TRBV27 and TRBJ2-7; TRBD1 might be the D (6 bases). Trimming removed 4 bases from V and 5 bases from J, with 12 bases in between. The CDR3 sequence is 13 residues long. Germline CDR1 and CDR2: MNHEY and SMNVEV (reference sequence). For the CDR3, the DNA is TGTGCCAGCAGTTACTCGGGACAAGACGAGCAGTACTTC. Protein sequence: CASSYSGQDEQYF.

V usage is TRBV5-1 and J usage is TRBJ2-7; 8 nucleotides match TRBD2. Germline CDR1 and CDR2: SGHRS and YFSETQ. Trimming removed 2 bases from V and 1 base from J; junction bases left unmatched: 8. The CDR3 length is 16 residues. The CDR3 DNA reads TGCGCCAGCAGCTTCTCGACCGGGACTAGTTCCTACGAGCAGTACTTC. Its translation is CASSFSTGTSSYEQYF.

This sequence joins TRBV13 and TRBJ2-7; TRBD2 agrees at 15 bases. Trimming at V came to 5 bases and at J to 2 bases, leaving 4 bases not matched to a gene. Germline CDR1 and CDR2: PRHDT and FYEKMQ (reference sequence). This CDR3 spans 16 amino acids. CDR3 residues: CASSPGLAGGPYEQYF. CDR3 bases: TGTGCCAGCAGCCCAGGACTAGCGGGGGGGCCCTACGAGCAGTACTTC.

The rearrangement joins TRBV18 to TRBJ2-7; the match to TRBD2 covers 8 bases. CDR1 and CDR2 from the germline V gene are KGHSH and LQKENI. CDR3 length: 15 amino acids. J lost 4 bases, V lost 2 bases, and 7 bases had no gene match. This CDR3 reads CASSPRGGGSYEQYF. In DNA form, the CDR3 reads TGTGCCAGCTCACCAAGGGGCGGGGGGTCGTACGAGCAGTACTTC.

V and J are TRBV2 and TRBJ1-5; D perhaps matches TRBD1 (5 bases). V was cut by 3 bases and J by 9 bases, with 18 bases left in between. Germline V CDR1 and CDR2: SNHLY, FYNNEI. This CDR3 region has 15 residues. CDR3 bases: TGTGCCAGCAGTGATCGGCAGGGAGGCGTAGGGCCCCAGCATTTT. Amino acid sequence: CASSDRQGGVGPQHF.

The chain is built from TRBV4-1 and TRBJ1-5, with D hard to call. Germline V gives CDR1 MGHRA, CDR2 YSYEKL. V was shortened by 0 bases and J by 4 bases, with 1 base between the two germline ends. The CDR3 is 12 amino acids. The CDR3 DNA follows: TGCGCCAGCAGCCAAGAAAATCAGCCCCAGCATTTT. Its protein product is CASSQENQPQHF.

The chain carries TRBV11-2 and TRBJ2-6; D is unclear. Germline lookup yields CDR1 SGHAT and CDR2 FQNNGV. V lost 5 bases and J 2 bases, leaving 10 bases between the germline ends. This CDR3 is 15 amino acids long. The CDR3 region is CASSPSRAGANVLTF. The CDR3 bases are TGTGCCAGCAGCCCATCAAGGGCTGGGGCCAACGTCCTGACTTTC.

This clone was recorded only once. V and J are TRBV11-2 and TRBJ2-2, with a weak D call TRBD1 (6 bases). Germline V lookup: CDR1 SGHAT, CDR2 FQNNGV. The CDR3 is 14 amino acids. Trimming stripped 5 bases from V and 4 bases from J, with 11 bases between. CDR3 DNA: TGTGCCAGCAGCCTGACGACAGGCACCGGGGAGCTGTTTTTT. Amino acids: CASSLTTGTGELFF.

V usage is TRBV5-6 and J usage is TRBJ2-7; D is undetermined. V lost 3 bases and J lost 9, with 19 bases in between. CDR1 is SGHDT, CDR2 YYEEEE, per germline. This CDR3 comprises 14 residues. CDR3: CASSSPGVYVRQYF. In DNA, the CDR3 is TGTGCCAGCAGCTCCCCGGGTGTATATGTACGGCAGTACTTC.